The present T cell receptor (beta chain) was sequenced within a study of CD8 T cells in ankylosing spondylitis. Notes on the study in general: Reports say disease-linked clones showed up significantly more in matched ankylosing spondylitis synovial fluid.

A word on this clonotype: Antigen: not known. Relative to the germline gene, one junction end is altered; a read error may explain this.

Using its own MiXCR run on the 5' RACE reads, TCRdb lists one record per CDR3 protein. The sample records under 200,000 distinct CDR3 sequences, approximately 13% being singletons. This CDR3 has 14 residues. Germline CDR1 SEHNR, CDR2 FQNEAQ (reference sequence). The chain carries TRBV7-9 and TRBJ2-2; D gene ambiguous. The receptor's source is a female donor with ankylosing spondylitis or in good health (not recorded which). The specimen was blood, either unsorted or a sorted T cell fraction (not recorded which). CDR3 nucleotide sequence: TGTGCCAGCAGCTTAGACGTGGTCACCGCGGAGCTGTTTTTT. The encoded protein is CASSLDVVTAELFF.